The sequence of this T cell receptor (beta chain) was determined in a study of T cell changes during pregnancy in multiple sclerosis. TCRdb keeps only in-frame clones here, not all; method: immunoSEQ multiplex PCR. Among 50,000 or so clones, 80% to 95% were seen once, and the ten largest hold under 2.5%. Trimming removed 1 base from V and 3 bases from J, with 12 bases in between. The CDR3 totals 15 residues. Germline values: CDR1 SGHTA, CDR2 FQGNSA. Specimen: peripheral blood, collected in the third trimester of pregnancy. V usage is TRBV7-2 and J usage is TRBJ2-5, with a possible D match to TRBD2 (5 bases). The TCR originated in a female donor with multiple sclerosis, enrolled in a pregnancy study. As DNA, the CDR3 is TGTGCCAGCAGCTTAGTGTGGCGGGTCGAAGAGACCCAGTACTTC. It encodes CASSLVWRVEETQYF.